The clone carrying this T cell receptor beta chain was counted ten times or more. No antigen is known for it. Per germline, CDR1 KGHDR and CDR2 SFDVKD. This CDR3 has 14 amino acids. The V segment lost 5 bases and the J segment 5 bases; nucleotides outside the gene matches: 4. These data originate in a study of human T cells and chemical hapten exposure. Points from the study as a whole: Donor immune responses may differ from healthy people's, since all donors had alopecia. There were significantly more large CDR3 similarity clusters among expanded TCRs than among controls.

Individual cDNA molecules received unique molecular identifiers in the library. TCRdb reprocessed the RACE reads via MiXCR and lists one record per CDR3 protein. The sample holds about 84,000 distinct CDR3 sequences, about 10% seen once. Sample time point: patch test 3, about 24 weeks after DPC sensitization. Treatment meaning: therapeutic diphenylcyclopropenone sensitization with weekly scalp DPC. Blood was drawn before each patch test was applied. The rearrangement joins TRBV24-1 to TRBJ1-1; 10 bases are shared with TRBD1. The sample consisted of whole blood, taken in connection with sensitization to the hapten diphenylcyclopropenone (DPC). The clonotype comes from a woman aged 45-59 years with alopecia areata. Some clones in this sample may be carry-over from other donors' samples. CDR3 sequence: CATSAGQGWTEAFF. The CDR3 DNA reads as TGTGCCACCAGTGCGGGACAGGGGTGGACTGAAGCTTTCTTT.